Below, one T cell receptor (beta chain) is given with its context. Some clones are missing from TCRdb's copy, which holds only in-frame ones; the method was immunoSEQ multiplex PCR. Of some 100,000 clones listed, approximately 86% are singletons. Participants were placed into cohorts based on the clinical history they reported. Germline V gives CDR1 SGHRS, CDR2 YFSETQ. The ends were cut back, 4 bases at V and 4 bases at J, with 18 bases in the middle. The CDR3 is 15 residues long. The data stem from a study of blood T cell repertoires in COVID-19. In the study overall: Sites across the United States, Italy and Spain contributed samples from acute and convalescent COVID-19.

The receptor's source is a woman in her forties or fifties who had recovered from COVID-19. The V call is TRBV5-1, the J call TRBJ2-7, with D possibly TRBD1 on 6 matching bases. What was sequenced was PBMCs or T cells enriched from blood (not recorded which). CDR3 sequence reads: CASSPMAQGRYEQYF. CDR3 DNA sequence: TGCGCCAGCAGCCCAATGGCGCAGGGGCGATACGAGCAGTACTTC. Using reference TRBV5-1 and TRBJ2-7 for the parts outside the CDR3, the full variable domain is KAGVTQTPRYLIKTRGQQVTLSCSPISGHRSVSWYQQTPGQGLQFLFEYFSETQRNKGNFPGRFSGRQFSNSRSEMNVSTLELGDSALYLCASSPMAQGRYEQYFGPGTRLTVT.